These 30 T cell receptor beta chains originate from one sample sequenced in a study of cytomegalovirus exposure and HLA in healthy donors. The PCR contained 60 Vbeta and 13 Jbeta primers. Data came from immunoSEQ multiplex PCR; TCRdb stores just in-frame clones and leaves some out. The data include 30,000 to 35,000 clones; the top ten clones carry 1.5% to 2%. The material sequenced was PBMCs. The receptors derive from a woman between 35 and 50 years old in good health and CMV-seropositive.

The gene calls are TRBV30 and TRBJ2-1; TRBD2 aligns across 8 bases. The CDR3 is 15 amino acids. Per germline, CDR1 GTSNPN and CDR2 SVGIG (reference sequence). Unmatched junction bases numbered 6, after V lost 2 bases and J lost 3 bases. CDR3 amino acids: CAWSWASGLYNEQFF. CDR3 DNA: TGTGCCTGGAGTTGGGCTAGCGGGCTCTACAATGAGCAGTTCTTC.

The chain is built from TRBV18 and TRBJ1-5, with D possibly matching TRBD1 (6 bases). The CDR3 loop spans 14 amino acids. Looked up from germline, CDR1 is KGHSH and CDR2 is LQKENI. V was trimmed by 3 bases and J by 4 bases, leaving 10 bases between them. Here the CDR3 reads CASSPDSSNQPQHF. Written as DNA, the CDR3 is TGTGCCAGCTCACCGGACAGTTCGAATCAGCCCCAGCATTTT.

CDR3 in amino acids: CASSSTHGTSRGTGELFF. In nucleotides, the CDR3 is TGTGCCAGCAGCTCCACCCACGGGACTAGCCGGGGCACCGGGGAGCTGTTTTTT. The chain uses TRBV11-3 and TRBJ2-2; 9 nucleotides align to TRBD2. CDR3 length: 18 residues. The germline V gene has CDR1 SGHNT and CDR2 YENEEA. The J segment lost 4 bases and the V segment lost 4 bases, leaving 13 bases of the junction unmatched.

In nucleotides, the CDR3 is TGTGCCAGCAGTGCCGGACTAGCGGGAAAAGAGACCCAGTACTTC. Translation: CASSAGLAGKETQYF. V and J are TRBV6-1 and TRBJ2-5; 12 bases line up with TRBD2. This CDR3 region has 15 residues. CDR1 and CDR2 (germline): MNHNS, SASEGT. V was clipped by 4 bases and J by 3 bases; unmatched bases: 3.

The chain employs TRBV5-8 and TRBJ1-5, with 10 bases matching TRBD1. Per the germline V gene, CDR1 is SGHTS and CDR2 is YDEGEE. With 2 bases clipped from V and 2 bases from J, the junction kept 7 bases outside the gene matches. The CDR3 totals 17 residues. CDR3 sequence (DNA): TGTGCCAGCAGCTTATGGGGAGGGACAGGGGGCAATCAGCCCCAGCATTTT. Its translation is CASSLWGGTGGNQPQHF. The whole variable domain, filled in from reference TRBV5-8 and TRBJ1-5, reads EAGVTQSPTHLIKTRGQQATLRCSPISGHTSVYWYQQALGLGLQFLLWYDEGEERNRGNFPPRFSGRQFPNYSSELNVNALELEDSALYLCASSLWGGTGGNQPQHFGDGTRLSIL.

This sequence joins TRBV2 and TRBJ2-5, with 13 positions matching TRBD2. CDR1 and CDR2 (germline): SNHLY, FYNNEI. The CDR3 is 15 residues long. V lost 9 bases to trimming and J lost 5 bases; unmatched junction nucleotides: 9. In DNA, the CDR3 is TGTGCCAGTACCGGACTAGCGGGAGCGGGGGAGACCCAGTACTTC. Its translation: CASTGLAGAGETQYF.

The V and J genes are TRBV7-3 and TRBJ2-1, with TRBD2 matching 13 bases. J was trimmed by 10 bases and V by 6 bases; bases with no gene match: 9. The CDR3 length is 15 residues. Germline lookup yields CDR1 SGHTA and CDR2 FQGTGA. The CDR3 loop reads CASRGVGTSGTEQFF. The DNA of the CDR3 is TGTGCCAGCAGAGGGGTTGGGACTAGCGGGACGGAGCAGTTCTTC.

The rearrangement uses TRBV19 and TRBJ1-1, with D uncertain. Per the germline V gene, CDR1 is LNHDA and CDR2 is SQIVND (reference sequence). The CDR3 is 13 amino acids. Between the trimmed V and J ends, which lost 4 bases and 10 bases, there was a span of 16 bases. The CDR3 sequence is CASSTTGVSGAFF. The CDR3 DNA is TGTGCCAGTAGTACCACCGGGGTTTCTGGAGCTTTCTTT.

Remarks on this clone: The junction shows a germline mismatch at one end, possibly a read error. The chain uses TRBV7-7 and TRBJ2-3, with D possibly being TRBD2 (5 bases). The CDR3 has 14 residues. Germline V gene lookup returns CDR1 SSHAT and CDR2 FNYEAQ (reference sequence). CDR3 DNA: TGTGCTAGCAGCCTGGACTGGAACACAGATACGCAGTATTTT. It is translated as CASSLDWNTDTQYF.

V usage is TRBV28 and J usage is TRBJ1-4; D not certain. The V gene lost 3 bases and the J gene lost 5 bases, with 16 bases spanning the gap. Germline CDR1 MDHEN, CDR2 SYDVKM. CDR3 length equals 16 residues. CDR3 DNA sequence: TGTGCCAGCAGTTTCGGCGTGGGCCCCGTAAATGAAAAACTGTTTTTT. Residues: CASSFGVGPVNEKLFF. Using reference TRBV28 and TRBJ1-4 for the parts outside the CDR3, the full variable domain is DVKVTQSSRYLVKRTGEKVFLECVQDMDHENMFWYRQDPGLGLRLIYFSYDVKMKEKGDIPEGYSVSREKKERFSLILESASTNQTSMYLCASSFGVGPVNEKLFFGSGTQLSVL.

The genes are TRBV7-8 and TRBJ2-3; 9 nucleotides match TRBD2. The germline V gene has CDR1 SGHVS and CDR2 FQNEAQ. This CDR3 region has 16 residues. The trim removed 5 bases at V and 5 bases at J, leaving 11 bases unmatched. This CDR3 is CASSLGGGLAGDTQYF. CDR3 coding DNA: TGTGCCAGCAGCCTAGGGGGGGGACTAGCAGGAGATACGCAGTATTTT.

The V gene is TRBV7-9, the J gene TRBJ1-1, with TRBD1 as a possible D gene (5 bases). CDR1 SEHNR and CDR2 FQNEAQ come from the germline V gene (reference sequence). CDR3 length equals 14 residues. V was pared by 3 bases and J by 5 bases, with 13 bases between. CDR3 region: CASSFGQGGTEAFF. Here the CDR3 DNA reads TGTGCCAGCAGCTTCGGGCAGGGTGGTACTGAAGCTTTCTTT.

The chain carries TRBV7-2 and TRBJ1-6, with 9 bases matching TRBD1. After removal of 1 base from V and 8 bases from J, the junction contained 9 bases not matched to a gene. The CDR3 is 17 amino acids. Germline V gene lookup returns CDR1 SGHTA and CDR2 FQGNSA. The CDR3 loop reads CASSLVPPGQGYSPLHF. For the CDR3, the DNA is TGTGCCAGCAGCTTAGTCCCCCCGGGACAGGGTTATTCACCCCTCCACTTT.

The rearrangement uses TRBV28 and TRBJ2-2; D is undetermined. Trimming left V 5 bases short and J 2 bases short, with 6 bases between. CDR1 MDHEN and CDR2 SYDVKM come from the germline V gene. This CDR3 is built from 13 residues. The CDR3 nucleotides are TGTGCCAGCAGTCTTCTAAACACCGGGGAGCTGTTTTTT. This encodes CASSLLNTGELFF.

The genes are TRBV7-2 and TRBJ2-7; perhaps TRBD2 as D (6 bases). V was clipped by 2 bases and J by 6 bases, with 11 bases between them. Looked up from germline, CDR1 is SGHTA and CDR2 is FQGNSA. The CDR3 runs 13 residues. CDR3 nucleotides: TGTGCCAGCAGCTTATGGCGGGATCTCGAGCAGTACTTC. Its protein product is CASSLWRDLEQYF.

The rearrangement links TRBV14 to TRBJ1-6; D uncertain. CDR3 size: 16 residues. Germline values: CDR1 SGHDN, CDR2 FVKESK. V was shortened by 1 base and J by 3 bases, with 10 bases between the two germline ends. The CDR3 here is CASSQGGSGYNSPLHF. CDR3 nucleotide sequence: TGTGCCAGCAGCCAAGGGGGAAGCGGCTATAATTCACCCCTCCACTTT. Full variable domain (remainder filled in from reference TRBV14 and TRBJ1-6): EAGVTQFPSHSVIEKGQTVTLRCDPISGHDNLYWYRRVMGKEIKFLLHFVKESKQDESGMPNNRFLAERTGGTYSTLKVQPAELEDSGVYFCASSQGGSGYNSPLHFGNGTRLTVT.

This chain connects TRBV1 to TRBJ1-1; no DNA check was done on the table's D call, TRBD1. TRBV1 is shown as a pseudogene. CDR3 length: 17 residues. CDR3 sequence reads: CTSSQAIQGLMNTEAFF. As DNA, the CDR3 is TGCACCAGCAGCCAAGCCATTCAGGGTCTCATGAACACTGAAGCTTTCTTT.

The CDR3 loop is CASIRGSQNTEAFF. As DNA, the CDR3 is TGTGCCAGCATCCGAGGCAGCCAGAACACTGAAGCTTTCTTT. This chain connects TRBV7-9 to TRBJ1-1; D ambiguous. The CDR3 spans 14 residues. Germline-derived CDR1 and CDR2 are SEHNR and FQNEAQ (reference sequence). V lost 7 bases and J lost 1, with 13 bases in between.

The rearrangement joins TRBV6-1 to TRBJ1-2, with 10 positions matching TRBD1. Germline V gene lookup returns CDR1 MNHNS and CDR2 SASEGT. CDR3 length: 19 residues. Trimming at V came to 2 bases and at J to 6 bases, leaving 18 bases not matched to a gene. The CDR3 DNA is TGTGCCAGCAGTGAAATTGGGACAGGGGCCCTTCAGGGTGCTCATGGCTACACCTTC. Amino acids: CASSEIGTGALQGAHGYTF.

The chain combines TRBV7-9 with TRBJ1-6, with 10 nucleotides matching TRBD1. Germline-derived CDR1 and CDR2 are SEHNR and FQNEAQ (reference sequence). The CDR3 is made up of 15 amino acids. V shed 5 bases, J shed 9 bases, and the junction held 7 bases outside the gene matches. As DNA, the CDR3 is TGTGCCAGCAGCCAGGACAGGGGGGCCCTTTCACCCCTCCACTTT. Translation: CASSQDRGALSPLHF.

Written as DNA, the CDR3 is TGTGCCAGCAGCTTACAGGGAATATCGGATGGCTACACCTTC. It specifies CASSLQGISDGYTF. V gene TRBV5-5 combines with J gene TRBJ1-2; TRBD1 is a possible D gene (6 bases). Trimming took off 2 bases at V and 6 bases at J, with 14 bases between the two ends. The CDR3 extends over 14 amino acids. Germline CDR1 reads SGHKS; CDR2 reads YYEKEE (reference sequence).

J is TRBJ1-4 and V is TRBV19; 7 positions match TRBD1. This CDR3 region has 16 residues. CDR1 is LNHDA, CDR2 SQIVND, per germline (reference sequence). The J segment lost 3 bases and the V segment lost 6 bases, leaving 10 bases of the junction unmatched. This CDR3 is CASSSTGEAPNEKLFF. DNA for the CDR3: TGTGCCAGTAGCTCTACAGGGGAGGCGCCTAATGAAAAACTGTTTTTT.

The chain joins TRBV7-6 to TRBJ1-1; possible D gene TRBD1, 6 bases. Per the germline V gene, CDR1 is SGHVS and CDR2 is FNYEAQ. The CDR3 is 15 residues long. With 1 base removed from V and 3 bases from J, the gap between germline ends came to 12 bases. The CDR3 is CASSLGVGADTEAFF. CDR3 nucleotide sequence: TGTGCCAGCAGCTTAGGTGTGGGGGCAGACACTGAAGCTTTCTTT.

Concerning this clone itself: The junction departs from the called germline gene at one end, perhaps through a read error. The chain is built from TRBV4-2 and TRBJ1-5, with TRBD1 as a possible D gene (6 bases). This CDR3 has 17 residues. Germline CDR1 is LGHNA and CDR2 is YNFKEQ. CDR3 coding DNA: TGTGCCAACAGCCAAGAGGCGTCCAGGGGCCGCAATCAGCCCCAGCATTTT. Protein product: CANSQEASRGRNQPQHF.

The chain carries TRBV9 and TRBJ2-7; D is possibly TRBD2 (6 bases). Trimming took off 0 bases at V and 0 bases at J, with 10 bases between the two ends. The CDR3 extends over 15 amino acids. Germline V CDR1 and CDR2: SGDLS, YYNGEE. This chain's CDR3 is CASSVAPGSSYEQYF. Here the CDR3 DNA reads TGTGCCAGCAGCGTAGCCCCCGGGAGCTCCTACGAGCAGTACTTC.

This rearrangement joins TRBV10-3 to TRBJ1-2; TRBD1 matches 9 bases. Germline V gene data show CDR1 as ENHRY and CDR2 as SYGVKD. V gave up 4 bases and J gave up 2 bases; unmatched junction bases: 2. CDR3 length: 14 amino acids. Here the CDR3 reads CAISGDRVNYGYTF. The CDR3 nucleotides read TGTGCCATCAGTGGGGACAGGGTGAACTATGGCTACACCTTC.

The chain has TRBV25-1 and TRBJ2-5; TRBD1 matches 9 bases. The end of the DNA is better explained by TRBJ2-7, so the J call may be wrong. Germline CDR1 and CDR2: MGHDK and SYGVNS. CDR3 length: 13 residues. The CDR3 loop is CASPGQGSYEQYF. CDR3 DNA sequence: TGTGCCAGTCCGGGACAGGGCTCCTACGAGCAGTACTTC.

This chain joins TRBV30 and TRBJ2-7; maybe TRBD2 (6 bases). Germline V gene lookup returns CDR1 GTSNPN and CDR2 SVGIG (reference sequence). Deletions cut 3 bases from V and 2 bases from J, with 14 bases between. This CDR3 is built from 14 residues. As DNA, the CDR3 is TGTGCCTGGAGAGCCGGGACTTACGCCTACGAGCAGTACTTC. It codes for CAWRAGTYAYEQYF.

This sequence joins TRBV5-1 and TRBJ2-2, with 8 nucleotides matching TRBD2. Germline V gene data show CDR1 as SGHRS and CDR2 as YFSETQ. CDR3 length: 17 residues. The junction had 10 bases not matched to a gene; V was cut back by 5 bases and J by 1 base. The CDR3 sequence: CASRVSGELWNTGELFF. CDR3 DNA: TGCGCCAGCAGAGTTAGCGGGGAACTTTGGAACACCGGGGAGCTGTTTTTT.

V is TRBV7-8 and J is TRBJ2-5, with 7 bases aligning to TRBD1. V was clipped by 5 bases and J by 2 bases; unmatched bases: 2. Germline-derived CDR1 and CDR2 are SGHVS and FQNEAQ. CDR3 length: 13 residues. The CDR3 bases are TGTGCCAGCAGCATGACAGGGCAAGAGACCCAGTACTTC. It yields the protein CASSMTGQETQYF.